Shown below are 18 T cell receptor beta chains from a single sample sequenced in a study of neurological immune-mediated disorders. TCRdb itself ran the 5' RACE reads through MiXCR, one entry per CDR3 protein. This sample has 85,000 to 100,000 distinct CDR3 sequences, with around 3.3% found just once. The sequenced sample was PBMCs. All receptors derive from a woman younger than 35 with multiple sclerosis.

This clonotype was recorded at least ten times. The chain employs TRBV6-1 and TRBJ2-1; D assignment may be TRBD1 or TRBD2 (7 bases each). The CDR3 is 16 residues long. Germline loops: CDR1 MNHNS, CDR2 SASEGT. V lost 2 bases to trimming and J lost 9 bases, with 20 bases between them. The CDR3 spells CASSESSSGGGSEQFF. CDR3 DNA: TGTGCCAGCAGTGAATCTTCTAGCGGAGGGGGCAGTGAGCAGTTCTTC.

With respect to this clonotype: A much more abundant neighbour one base away suggests this may be a read error. The rearrangement links TRBV20-1 to TRBJ2-5, with D perhaps being TRBD1 or TRBD2 (5 bases each). CDR3 length: 14 amino acids. Germline V CDR1 and CDR2: DFQATT, SNEGSKA (reference sequence). CDR3 amino acids: CSAHRFGDQENQYF. DNA for the CDR3: TGCAGTGCTCACAGGTTCGGGGACCAAGAGAACCAGTACTTC.

This clonotype was recorded many times. The genes are TRBV20-1 and TRBJ2-5, with 13 positions matching TRBD2. Germline V gene data show CDR1 as DFQATT and CDR2 as SNEGSKA (reference sequence). J was trimmed by 5 bases and V by 4 bases; bases with no gene match: 10. There are 16 residues in the CDR3. Written as DNA, the CDR3 is TGCAGTGCTACGCCCGGACTAGCGGGAGATCTGGAGACCCAGTACTTC. This encodes CSATPGLAGDLETQYF.

This clonotype was seen ten or more times. This chain links TRBV20-1 with TRBJ2-1; 7 bases fit TRBD1. The CDR3 length is 14 residues. Losses at the gene ends were 7 bases for V and 9 bases for J; bases not matched to a gene: 15. Per germline, CDR1 DFQATT and CDR2 SNEGSKA (reference sequence). CDR3 sequence (DNA): TGCAGTGGGACGACAGGGAGAGGGTTGGGTGAGCAGTTCTTC. This codes for CSGTTGRGLGEQFF.

At least ten counts were recorded for this clonotype. The chain joins TRBV15 to TRBJ2-3; 9 nucleotides align to TRBD2. The CDR3 runs to 17 residues. Looked up from germline, CDR1 is LNHNV and CDR2 is YYDKDF (reference sequence). The junction had 8 bases not matched to a gene; V was cut back by 0 bases and J by 4 bases. In nucleotides, the CDR3 is TGTGCCACCAGCAGAGATTTTCTAGCGGGGTCCCCAGATACGCAGTATTTT. Its translation is CATSRDFLAGSPDTQYF.

The sample holds many counts of this clonotype. This chain connects TRBV20-1 to TRBJ2-7; TRBD2 aligns across 9 bases. Unmatched junction bases numbered 4, after V lost 1 base and J lost 3 bases. Germline CDR1 DFQATT, CDR2 SNEGSKA (reference sequence). The CDR3 contains 14 residues. The CDR3 bases are TGCAGTGCTAGAGGGCGGGGGGGCCTCTACGAGCAGTACTTC. Its translation: CSARGRGGLYEQYF.

This clonotype was seen many times. The chain links TRBV4-1 to TRBJ1-6, with D tentatively TRBD1 (6 bases). The CDR3 is 18 residues long. Trimming stripped 4 bases from V and 8 bases from J, with 24 bases between. Germline V CDR1 and CDR2: MGHRA, YSYEKL. In DNA form, the CDR3 reads TGCGCCAGCAGCCGCCGACATGCCACAGGGTTGCACCATTCACCCCTCCACTTT. Its protein product is CASSRRHATGLHHSPLHF.

The chain couples TRBV11-2 to TRBJ1-1; possibly TRBD1 for D (5 bases). The germline V gene has CDR1 SGHAT and CDR2 FQNNGV. The ends were cut back, 9 bases at V and 7 bases at J, with 9 bases in the middle. The CDR3 consists of 10 residues. DNA of the CDR3: TGTGCCAGTGGGGCCCGTGAAGCTTTCTTT. Encoded protein: CASGAREAFF.

There are many counts of this clonotype. The V gene is TRBV7-2, the J gene TRBJ2-3; D tentatively reads TRBD1 or TRBD2 (6 bases each). The CDR3 covers 16 residues. Germline CDR1 is SGHTA and CDR2 is FQGNSA. V was shortened by 3 bases and J by 0 bases, with 13 bases between the two germline ends. The CDR3 region has the DNA TGTGCCAGCAGCTTCAGGGGCGGGGCTAGCACAGATACGCAGTATTTT. It yields the protein CASSFRGGASTDTQYF.

Comment on this clonotype: One junction end does not reproduce the germline sequence, and a read error may be involved. V usage is TRBV6-6 and J usage is TRBJ1-1; D gene unclear. This CDR3 comprises 13 residues. Germline V gives CDR1 MNHNY, CDR2 SVGAGI (reference sequence). CDR3 in DNA: TGTGCCAGCAGTTACTCCGGGAACACTGCAGCTTTCTTT. It specifies CASSYSGNTAAFF.

In the case of this clonotype: Since a much larger clone is just one base distant, this may be a read error. The CDR3 sequence is CASVGGLYNSHLHF. CDR3 nucleotide sequence: TGTGCCAGTGTAGGGGGTCTATATAATTCACACCTCCACTTT. This chain uses TRBV12-3 or TRBV12-4 with TRBJ1-6, with D possibly TRBD1 on 6 matching bases. The CDR3 length is 14 residues.

At least ten counts were recorded for this clonotype. This chain uses TRBV9 with TRBJ2-7; D is unresolved. CDR1 is SGDLS, CDR2 YYNGEE, per germline. V shed 3 bases and J shed 2 bases, with 12 bases lying between them. The CDR3 spans 14 residues. CDR3 region: CASSEGATPYEQYF. The CDR3 DNA reads as TGTGCCAGCAGCGAGGGCGCCACTCCCTACGAGCAGTACTTC. Using reference TRBV9 and TRBJ2-7 for the parts outside the CDR3, the full variable domain is DSGVTQTPKHLITATGQRVTLRCSPRSGDLSVYWYQQSLDQGLQFLIQYYNGEERAKGNILERFSAQQFPDLHSELNLSSLELGDSALYFCASSEGATPYEQYFGPGTRLTVT.

This clonotype was detected ten times or more. The V call is TRBV19, the J call TRBJ1-2; D is ambiguous. The CDR3 contains 12 residues. CDR1 and CDR2 from the germline V gene are LNHDA and SQIVND (reference sequence). The V and J ends lost 4 bases and 5 bases respectively, with 8 bases between them. For the CDR3, the DNA is TGTGCCAGTAGTACCCGTCCATATGGCTACACCTTC. Encoded protein: CASSTRPYGYTF.

This clonotype came up many times. The V call is TRBV20-1, the J call TRBJ2-3; 7 bases agree with TRBD2. V shed 2 bases and J 2 bases; nucleotides not matched to a gene: 4. In germline, CDR1 is DFQATT, CDR2 SNEGSKA (reference sequence). This CDR3 is 14 amino acids long. CDR3 in amino acids: CSARRAGVTDTQYF. Written as DNA, the CDR3 is TGCAGTGCTAGAAGGGCGGGAGTCACAGATACGCAGTATTTT.

The sample holds many counts of this clonotype. V gene TRBV20-1 combines with J gene TRBJ2-5; 11 nucleotides align to TRBD2. The CDR3 contains 14 residues. V lost 1 base and J lost 6; bases outside the gene matches: 4. CDR1 and CDR2 (germline): DFQATT, SNEGSKA (reference sequence). The CDR3 DNA follows: TGCAGTGCTAGAGGGCTAGCGGGGGGTAAGACCCAGTACTTC. Amino acid sequence: CSARGLAGGKTQYF.

This clonotype has at least ten counts. This chain uses TRBV6-5 with TRBJ1-6; D might be TRBD1 (5 bases). The CDR3 totals 14 residues. V was cut by 1 base and J by 10 bases, with 11 bases left in between. The V gene's germline CDR1 is MNHEY and CDR2 SVGAGI. The CDR3 nucleotides are TGTGCCAGCAGTTACTACGGGGGAGGGTCACCCCTCCACTTT. Translation gives CASSYYGGGSPLHF.

This clonotype occurred many times. This chain links TRBV7-9 with TRBJ2-7, with a tentative D call TRBD1 (5 bases). V lost 8 bases, J lost 0 bases, and 17 bases lay in between. The CDR3 covers 15 residues. Per the germline V gene, CDR1 is SEHNR and CDR2 is FQNEAQ (reference sequence). CDR3 in DNA: TGTGCCAGCGGCCTTGGGGCGGTGAACTCCTACGAGCAGTACTTC. This codes for CASGLGAVNSYEQYF.

Many counts were recorded for this clonotype. The CDR3 bases are TGTGCCAGCAGTGAGGGCGGTGTTAGCAATGAGCAGTTCTTC. The encoded protein is CASSEGGVSNEQFF. V and J are TRBV6-4 and TRBJ2-1, with unresolved D. The CDR3 extends over 14 amino acids. V was pared by 3 bases and J by 6 bases, with 12 bases between. CDR1 and CDR2 from the germline V gene are MRHNA and SNTAGT.